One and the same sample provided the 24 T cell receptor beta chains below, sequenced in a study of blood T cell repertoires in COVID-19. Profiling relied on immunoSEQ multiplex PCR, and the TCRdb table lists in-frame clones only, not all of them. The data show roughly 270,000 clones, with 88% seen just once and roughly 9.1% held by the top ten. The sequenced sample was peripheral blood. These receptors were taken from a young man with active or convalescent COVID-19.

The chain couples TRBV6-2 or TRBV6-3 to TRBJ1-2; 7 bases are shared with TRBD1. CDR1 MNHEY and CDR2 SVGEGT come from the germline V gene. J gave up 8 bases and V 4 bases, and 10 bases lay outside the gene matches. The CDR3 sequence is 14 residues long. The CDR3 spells CASSSQGQLVGYTF. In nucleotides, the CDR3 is TGTGCCAGCAGTTCCCAGGGACAGCTGGTCGGCTACACCTTC.

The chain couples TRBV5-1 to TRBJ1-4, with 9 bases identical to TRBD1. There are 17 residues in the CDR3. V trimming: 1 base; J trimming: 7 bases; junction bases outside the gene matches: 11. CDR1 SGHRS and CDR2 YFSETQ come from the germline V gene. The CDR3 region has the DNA TGCGCCAGCAGCTTGAGCCCCTCCGGGACAGGGTCTGAAAAACTGTTTTTT. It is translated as CASSLSPSGTGSEKLFF.

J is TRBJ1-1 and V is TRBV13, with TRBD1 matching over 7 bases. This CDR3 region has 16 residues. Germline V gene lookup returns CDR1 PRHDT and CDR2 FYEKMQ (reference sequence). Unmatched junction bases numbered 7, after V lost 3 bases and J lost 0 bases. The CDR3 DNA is TGTGCCAGCAGCTTCCCGACTCAGGGGGTGAACACTGAAGCTTTCTTT. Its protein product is CASSFPTQGVNTEAFF.

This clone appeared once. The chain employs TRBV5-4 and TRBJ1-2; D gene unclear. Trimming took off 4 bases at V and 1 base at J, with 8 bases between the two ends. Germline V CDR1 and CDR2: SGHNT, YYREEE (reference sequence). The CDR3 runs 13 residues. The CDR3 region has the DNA TGTGCCAGCAGCGGGGAGATTAACTATGGCTACACCTTC. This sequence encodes CASSGEINYGYTF.

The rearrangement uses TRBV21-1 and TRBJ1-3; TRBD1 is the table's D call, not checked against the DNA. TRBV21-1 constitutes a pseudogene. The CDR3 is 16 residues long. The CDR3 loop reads CASSKAGQGAGNTIYF. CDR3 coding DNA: TGTGCCAGCAGCAAAGCGGGACAGGGGGCTGGAAACACCATATATTTT.

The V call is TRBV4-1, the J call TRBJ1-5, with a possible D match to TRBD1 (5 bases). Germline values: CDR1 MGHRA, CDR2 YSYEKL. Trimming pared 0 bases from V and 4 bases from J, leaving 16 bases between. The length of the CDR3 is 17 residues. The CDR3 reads CASSQDPAGGGNQPQHF. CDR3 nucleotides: TGCGCCAGCAGCCAAGATCCAGCGGGGGGAGGGAATCAGCCCCAGCATTTT.

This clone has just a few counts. The CDR3 sequence: CASRGTSGVQGTDTQYF. DNA of the CDR3: TGTGCCAGTAGAGGGACTAGCGGGGTACAAGGCACAGATACGCAGTATTTT. The V gene is TRBV19, the J gene TRBJ2-3; 13 bases fit TRBD2. Germline assignment: CDR1 LNHDA and CDR2 SQIVND (reference sequence). The V gene end was trimmed by 6 bases and the J gene end by 1 base; junction bases not matched to a gene: 7. The CDR3 covers 17 residues.

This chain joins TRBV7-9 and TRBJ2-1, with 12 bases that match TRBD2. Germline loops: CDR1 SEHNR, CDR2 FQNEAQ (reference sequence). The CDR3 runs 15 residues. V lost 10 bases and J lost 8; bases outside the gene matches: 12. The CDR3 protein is CATSILAGGSDEQFF. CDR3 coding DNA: TGTGCCACATCAATTCTAGCGGGGGGGAGCGATGAGCAGTTCTTC.

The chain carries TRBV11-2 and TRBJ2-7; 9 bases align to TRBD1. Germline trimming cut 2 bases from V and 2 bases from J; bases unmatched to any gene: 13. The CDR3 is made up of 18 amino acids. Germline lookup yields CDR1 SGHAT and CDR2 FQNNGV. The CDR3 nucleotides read TGTGCCAGCAGCTTACCCTTTCCGGGACAGGGTTTGCCCTACGAGCAGTACTTC. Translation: CASSLPFPGQGLPYEQYF.

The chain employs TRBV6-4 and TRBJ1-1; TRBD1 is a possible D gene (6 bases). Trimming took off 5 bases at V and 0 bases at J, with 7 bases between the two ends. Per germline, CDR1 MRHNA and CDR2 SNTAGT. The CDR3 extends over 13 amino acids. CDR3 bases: TGTGCCAGCAGTACAGGGATGAACACTGAAGCTTTCTTT. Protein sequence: CASSTGMNTEAFF.

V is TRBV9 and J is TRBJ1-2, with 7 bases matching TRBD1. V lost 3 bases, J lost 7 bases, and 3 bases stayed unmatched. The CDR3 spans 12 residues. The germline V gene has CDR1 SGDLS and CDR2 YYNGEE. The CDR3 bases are TGTGCCAGCAGCGCGGGACAGATTGGCTACACCTTC. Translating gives CASSAGQIGYTF. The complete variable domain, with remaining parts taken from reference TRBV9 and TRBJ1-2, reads DSGVTQTPKHLITATGQRVTLRCSPRSGDLSVYWYQQSLDQGLQFLIQYYNGEERAKGNILERFSAQQFPDLHSELNLSSLELGDSALYFCASSAGQIGYTFGSGTRLTVV.

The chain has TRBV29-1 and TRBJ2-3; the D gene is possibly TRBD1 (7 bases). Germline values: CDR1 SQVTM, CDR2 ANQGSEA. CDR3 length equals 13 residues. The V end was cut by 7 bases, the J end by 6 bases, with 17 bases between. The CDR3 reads CSANRGAGDTQYF. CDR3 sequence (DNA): TGCAGCGCAAACAGGGGCGCGGGGGATACGCAGTATTTT.

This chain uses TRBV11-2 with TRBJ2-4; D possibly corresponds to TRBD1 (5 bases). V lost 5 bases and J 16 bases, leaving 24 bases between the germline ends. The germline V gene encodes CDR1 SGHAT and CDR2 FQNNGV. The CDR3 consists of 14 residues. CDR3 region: CASSRLKGFREFYF. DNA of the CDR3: TGTGCCAGCAGCCGGCTAAAAGGGTTCAGGGAATTTTACTTC.

The CDR3 is CASSQVWLERGGSEQYF. In nucleotides, the CDR3 is TGTGCCAGCAGCCAAGTATGGTTAGAGCGGGGGGGCTCCGAGCAGTACTTC. J is TRBJ2-7 and V is TRBV3-1 (or the pseudogene TRBV3-2); TRBD2 aligns across 10 bases. J was trimmed by 6 bases and V by 1 base; bases with no gene match: 12. Per germline, CDR1 LGHDT and CDR2 YNNKEL (reference sequence). The CDR3 is made up of 17 amino acids.

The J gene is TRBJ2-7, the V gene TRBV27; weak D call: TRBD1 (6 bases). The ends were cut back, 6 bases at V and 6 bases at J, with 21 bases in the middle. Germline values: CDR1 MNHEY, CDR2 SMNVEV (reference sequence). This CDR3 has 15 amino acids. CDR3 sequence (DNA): TGTGCCAGCAGGCAGACAGGCCGTGGATGGGGCGAGCAGTACTTC. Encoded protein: CASRQTGRGWGEQYF.

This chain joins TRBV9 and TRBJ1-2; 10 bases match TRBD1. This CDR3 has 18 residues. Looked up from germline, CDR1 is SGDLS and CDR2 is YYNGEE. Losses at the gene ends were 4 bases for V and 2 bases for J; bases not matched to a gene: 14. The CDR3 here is CASSPDLTGGIPNYGYTF. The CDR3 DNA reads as TGTGCCAGCAGCCCAGACTTGACAGGGGGCATCCCCAACTATGGCTACACCTTC.

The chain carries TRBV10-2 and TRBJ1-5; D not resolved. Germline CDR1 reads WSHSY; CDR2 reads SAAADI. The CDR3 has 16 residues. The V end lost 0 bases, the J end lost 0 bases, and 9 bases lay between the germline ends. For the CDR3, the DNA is TGCGCCAGCAGTGAGTCTGGCGGGGTTAGCAATCAGCCCCAGCATTTT. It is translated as CASSESGGVSNQPQHF.

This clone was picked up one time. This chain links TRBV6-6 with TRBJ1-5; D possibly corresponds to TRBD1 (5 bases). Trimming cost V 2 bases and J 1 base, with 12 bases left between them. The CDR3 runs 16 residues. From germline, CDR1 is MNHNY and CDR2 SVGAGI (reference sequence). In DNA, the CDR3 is TGTGCCAGCAGTTACCCCCCTTCAGGGAGCAATCAGCCCCAGCATTTT. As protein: CASSYPPSGSNQPQHF.

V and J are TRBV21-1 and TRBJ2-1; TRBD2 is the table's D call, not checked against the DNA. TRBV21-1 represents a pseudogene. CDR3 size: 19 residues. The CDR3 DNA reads TGTGCCAGCAGCAAACGTTGGCTAGCGGGGGCCCGCTCCTACAATGAGCAGTTCTTC. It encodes CASSKRWLAGARSYNEQFF.

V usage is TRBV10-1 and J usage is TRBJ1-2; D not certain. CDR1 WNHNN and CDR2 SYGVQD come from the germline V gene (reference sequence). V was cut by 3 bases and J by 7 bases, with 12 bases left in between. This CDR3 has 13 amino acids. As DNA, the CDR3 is TGCGCCAGCAGTGAAGCTCTAGGGAGTGGCTACACCTTC. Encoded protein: CASSEALGSGYTF.

The CDR3 reads CASSVLGYGEKLFF. For the CDR3, the DNA is TGTGCCAGCAGCGTCCTCGGTTACGGTGAAAAACTGTTTTTT. The V gene is TRBV9, the J gene TRBJ1-4; D remains ambiguous. Germline CDR1 reads SGDLS; CDR2 reads YYNGEE. V shed 2 bases and J shed 7 bases, with 12 bases lying between them. This CDR3 contains 14 residues.

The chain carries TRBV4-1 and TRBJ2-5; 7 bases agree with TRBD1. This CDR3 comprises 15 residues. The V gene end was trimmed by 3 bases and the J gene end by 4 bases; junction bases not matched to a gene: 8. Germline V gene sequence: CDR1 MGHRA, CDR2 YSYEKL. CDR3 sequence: CASSQNRGRRETQYF. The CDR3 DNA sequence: TGCGCCAGCAGCCAGAACAGGGGCCGGAGAGAGACCCAGTACTTC.

CDR3 protein: CASSQMLGTGIGSQYF. CDR3 DNA sequence: TGTGCCAGCAGTCAGATGTTAGGGACAGGGATAGGGTCCCAGTACTTC. The V call is TRBV27, the J call TRBJ2-5, with TRBD1 matching 9 bases. The germline CDR1 and CDR2 sequences are MNHEY and SMNVEV (reference sequence). After removal of 5 bases from V and 9 bases from J, the junction contained 16 bases not matched to a gene. This CDR3 region has 16 residues.

As DNA, the CDR3 is TGTGCCACCATCCCCGGGACACCCCCCCTGGGAAACACCATATATTTT. Protein product: CATIPGTPPLGNTIYF. The chain uses TRBV24-1 and TRBJ1-3; TRBD1 is a possible D gene (6 bases). From germline, CDR1 is KGHDR and CDR2 SFDVKD. The CDR3 covers 16 residues. Trimming removed 8 bases from V and 4 bases from J, with 20 bases in between.